The sequence of this T cell receptor (beta chain) was determined in a study of T cell clonality in common variable immunodeficiency (dated by TCRdb to about 2015). What the work shows at the level of the full study, not this receptor alone: Healthy controls shared more TCRbeta clones with each other than CVID subjects shared among themselves (p < 0.0001). Increased TCRbeta clonality was found in CVID subjects compared with healthy controls (t-test p = 0.018), with the increase being most characteristic of about a third of subjects. Although equal DNA input was used, an average of about 81,820 unique sequences per sample was obtained for controls, compared with about 29,000 for CVID samples. It was noted by the authors that sequencing of the repertoires of T cell subpopulations would be needed to clarify the cause of the increased clonality in CVID. CVID TCRbeta sequences reportedly showed fewer deletions and N-nucleotide insertions and lacked highly modified clones with 13 or more V deletions. Correlations between repertoire features and clinical complications were limited by patient heterogeneity within the CVID cohort.

CDR1 SGHRS and CDR2 YFSETQ were looked up in the germline V gene. The CDR3 starts with the cysteine, ends with the phenylalanine, and has 17 residues. Part of the CDR3 DNA is given, 42 bases translated from base 1. After removal of 4 bases from V and 4 bases from J, the junction retains 13 bases not matched to a gene. This clone has a count of ten or more. Its antigen has not been determined. The missing CDR3 end, 3 residues past where the read stops, is filled in from the germline J gene. Predominantly Caucasian heritage was noted among both the CVID patients and the healthy controls. Heparinized peripheral whole blood samples of about 5 to 8.5 ml were obtained from each donor. Genomic DNA from adults with common variable immune deficiency (CVID) and from healthy adult controls was used for sequencing of TCRbeta CDR3 repertoires. A total of approximately 22 healthy adult volunteers (about twelve female and around ten male; age range 23 to 66 years, mean age roughly 34) were included in the control group. Diluted blood was density-centrifuged over Hypaque 1077 or Ficoll-Paque to isolate peripheral blood mononuclear cells. Genomic DNA was extracted from unsorted mononuclear cells by Qiagen column purification or by a centrifugation-based method.

For sequencing input, CVID and control samples contributed equivalent amounts of genomic DNA. For every sample, a 60 bp segment covering the rearranged TCRbeta CDR3 region was amplified and then sequenced. TCRbeta amplification used the immunoSEQ assay, a bias-corrected multiplex PCR with high-throughput sequencing. The paper's processing steps were these. Every unique nucleotide sequence counted as a clone and was annotated with V, D and J genes, copy number and frequency. Sequences were labeled productive if in frame, and non-productive if out of frame or containing stop codons. As previously described, clonality was calculated on the basis of Shannon's entropy. The predicted amino acid sequences of productive clones were used to derive mean CDR3 Kyte-Doolittle hydropathy. Hierarchical clustering of scaled V gene usage was performed with the R hclust function using Manhattan distance and complete linkage. Sharing of clones by CDR3 amino acid sequence was evaluated through resampling of 12 repertoires per group over 100 rounds. The repertoires were searched for 60 to 70 published EBV-specific TCRbeta sequences and 245 published CMV-specific TCRbeta sequences. After a couple of CVID samples that produced fewer than 10,000 sequences were dropped from the analysis, 42 CVID repertoires remained. TCRdb provides this immuneACCESS table in a form limited to in-frame rearrangements. Some clones are lacking; in checked studies, under half of them reflect an unresolved V gene, and why the rest are absent is not known. V and J calls plus clone size are reproduced from that table; the DNA served to infer D and trimming. The table gives roughly 70,000 clones for this sample, with none occurring only once. The ten largest clones represent roughly 1.5% of the sample.

In this chain, TRBV5-1 is recombined with TRBJ2-1; TRBD2 aligns with 8 central bases. Sequenced input: peripheral blood mononuclear cells. The sequence derives from a person aged 18-69 years in good health. The CDR3 bases that were read are TGCGCCAGCAGCCAGGTGGTGGATAGCGGGGTTTACAATGAG. Its protein product is CASSQVVDSGVYNE. The full CDR3 protein is CASSQVVDSGVYNEQFF.